Each of the 30 T cell receptor beta chains below was sequenced from the same sample in a study of blood T cell repertoires in COVID-19. Data came from immunoSEQ multiplex PCR; TCRdb stores just in-frame clones and leaves some out. The sample gives approximately 160,000 clones, more than 70% of which show up once; roughly 13% is in the top ten. What was sequenced was peripheral blood. These receptors were taken from a man aged 18-30 years with active or convalescent COVID-19.

The chain recombines TRBV5-1 with TRBJ1-3; the D is unclear. The CDR3 runs to 14 residues. CDR1 and CDR2 from the germline V gene are SGHRS and YFSETQ. Trimming took off 5 bases at V and 2 bases at J, with 11 bases between the two ends. CDR3 in amino acids: CASSSGGTGNTIYF. CDR3 in DNA: TGCGCCAGCAGTTCTGGAGGAACTGGAAACACCATATATTTT.

The genes are TRBV7-9 and TRBJ2-5, with TRBD2 matching 11 bases. Unmatched junction bases numbered 6, after V lost 5 bases and J lost 1 base. The CDR3 runs to 16 residues. The germline CDR1 and CDR2 sequences are SEHNR and FQNEAQ (reference sequence). The CDR3 nucleotides read TGTGCCAGCAGCGCAAGGGGGACTAGCGGCCAAGAGACCCAGTACTTC. It translates to CASSARGTSGQETQYF.

This sequence joins TRBV19 and TRBJ1-4, with a possible D match to TRBD1 (6 bases). This CDR3 has 14 amino acids. The germline V gene has CDR1 LNHDA and CDR2 SQIVND (reference sequence). V gave up 9 bases and J gave up 4 bases, with 15 bases separating them. The CDR3: CASSRRGFNEKLFF. Written as DNA, the CDR3 is TGTGCCAGCTCCCGAAGGGGGTTTAATGAAAAACTGTTTTTT.

This chain uses TRBV7-8 with TRBJ2-2, with TRBD2 matching over 10 bases. Germline V gene lookup returns CDR1 SGHVS and CDR2 FQNEAQ. The CDR3 spans 19 residues. The ends lost 7 bases at V and 3 bases at J; junction bases unmatched: 17. In DNA form, the CDR3 reads TGTGCCAGCACCTACTTTTTACTAGCGGGACGAGAGCACACCGGGGAGCTGTTTTTT. Amino acids: CASTYFLLAGREHTGELFF.

This chain uses TRBV4-3 with TRBJ2-3; D is unresolved. V was shortened by 0 bases and J by 6 bases, with 7 bases between the two germline ends. This CDR3 has 13 amino acids. Germline V gene lookup returns CDR1 LGHNA and CDR2 YSLEER. CDR3 loop: CASSQDPGDTQYF. The CDR3 coding sequence is TGCGCCAGCAGCCAAGATCCGGGTGATACGCAGTATTTT.

The chain joins TRBV10-3 to TRBJ1-5; 7 nucleotides line up with TRBD1. The CDR3 length is 18 residues. Per the germline V gene, CDR1 is ENHRY and CDR2 is SYGVKD. Trimming cost V 0 bases and J 7 bases; bases outside gene matches: 15. CDR3 bases: TGTGCCATCAGTGAGTCGAGTACAGGGGCCCCAATAAGCCAGCCCCAGCATTTT. This codes for CAISESSTGAPISQPQHF.

V gene TRBV6-6 combines with J gene TRBJ1-6; 10 bases are shared with TRBD1. The germline V gene encodes CDR1 MNHNY and CDR2 SVGAGI (reference sequence). The V and J ends lost 6 bases and 10 bases, in that order; junction bases with no gene match: 12. The CDR3 runs 16 residues. CDR3 in amino acids: CASRSRGGQGSSPLHF. CDR3 bases: TGTGCCAGCAGATCGAGAGGGGGACAGGGGAGCTCACCCCTCCACTTT.

This chain links TRBV7-9 with TRBJ2-1, with 8 bases matching TRBD1. Germline V lookup: CDR1 SEHNR, CDR2 FQNEAQ (reference sequence). Germline trimming cut 2 bases from V and 8 bases from J; bases unmatched to any gene: 5. The CDR3 totals 14 residues. The CDR3 sequence is CASSLYQGAYEQFF. The CDR3 nucleotides are TGTGCCAGCAGCTTATATCAGGGGGCTTATGAGCAGTTCTTC. The variable domain in full, with the rest retrieved from reference TRBV7-9 and TRBJ2-1, is DTGVSQNPRHKITKRGQNVTFRCDPISEHNRLYWYRQTLGQGPEFLTYFQNEAQLEKSRLLSDRFSAERPKGSFSTLEIQRTEQGDSAMYLCASSLYQGAYEQFFGPGTRLTVL.

V gene TRBV18 combines with J gene TRBJ1-2; 8 bases line up with TRBD1. With V trimmed by 3 bases and J by 7 bases, 19 bases remained unmatched. Per the germline V gene, CDR1 is KGHSH and CDR2 is LQKENI. The CDR3 is 18 residues long. The CDR3 loop reads CASSPQSPGTGFIPGYTF. The CDR3 DNA is TGTGCCAGCTCACCCCAATCGCCCGGGACAGGTTTTATTCCTGGCTACACCTTC.

V is TRBV5-1 and J is TRBJ2-1; 9 bases match TRBD2. The V gene end was trimmed by 1 base and the J gene end by 5 bases; junction bases not matched to a gene: 7. This CDR3 is 16 amino acids long. The germline CDR1 and CDR2 sequences are SGHRS and YFSETQ. The CDR3 DNA is TGCGCCAGCAGCTTGTATTCGCGGGGGGGCCACAATGAGCAGTTCTTC. Translating it yields CASSLYSRGGHNEQFF.

This chain joins TRBV5-4 and TRBJ1-2, with 9 bases aligning to TRBD1. The V gene's germline CDR1 is SGHNT and CDR2 YYREEE (reference sequence). There are 14 residues in the CDR3. Germline trimming cut 2 bases from V and 8 bases from J; bases unmatched to any gene: 7. The CDR3 coding sequence is TGTGCCAGCAGCTTTCGGGACAGGGTGGCCGGCTACACCTTC. This encodes CASSFRDRVAGYTF.

The J gene is TRBJ2-5, the V gene TRBV2, with TRBD2 identical over 8 bases. This CDR3 contains 13 residues. Trimming took 8 bases from V and 3 from J; bases not matched to a gene: 5. The germline V gene has CDR1 SNHLY and CDR2 FYNNEI. Here the CDR3 DNA reads TGTGCCAGCTTTCCGGGACTAGAAGAGACCCAGTACTTC. It encodes CASFPGLEETQYF.

The chain joins TRBV27 to TRBJ1-1; 8 bases match TRBD1. The V gene's germline CDR1 is MNHEY and CDR2 SMNVEV (reference sequence). The CDR3 has 16 amino acids. J was trimmed by 1 base and V by 6 bases; bases with no gene match: 10. The CDR3 region has the DNA TGTGCCAGCAGGAAAGTACAGGGGGGTACGAACACTGAAGCTTTCTTT. This gives the protein CASRKVQGGTNTEAFF.

This chain joins TRBV28 and TRBJ1-5, with D possibly matching TRBD1 (6 bases). CDR1 is MDHEN and CDR2 is SYDVKM in the germline V gene. The V gene lost 4 bases and the J gene lost 4 bases, with 11 bases spanning the gap. This CDR3 region has 14 residues. The CDR3 DNA follows: TGTGCCAGCAGTTCGGACAGATTAAATCAGCCCCAGCATTTT. Translating it yields CASSSDRLNQPQHF.

The chain uses TRBV5-4 and TRBJ2-2; 8 bases map to TRBD2. The CDR3 is made up of 15 amino acids. The junction had 2 bases not matched to a gene; V was cut back by 1 base and J by 3 bases. Per the germline V gene, CDR1 is SGHNT and CDR2 is YYREEE (reference sequence). DNA of the CDR3: TGTGCCAGCAGCTTGACTAGCGGCTACACCGGGGAGCTGTTTTTT. Its translation: CASSLTSGYTGELFF.

This clone was counted only a few times. The rearrangement joins TRBV3-1 (or the pseudogene TRBV3-2) to TRBJ1-5; 7 bases align to TRBD1. After removal of 3 bases from V and 9 bases from J, the junction contained 11 bases not matched to a gene. The CDR3 runs 15 residues. Germline CDR1 LGHDT, CDR2 YNNKEL (reference sequence). CDR3 coding DNA: TGTGCCAGCAGCCAGGATACAGGGGCCTCCAGGCCCCAGCATTTT. Translation: CASSQDTGASRPQHF.

This chain connects TRBV27 to TRBJ1-4; 8 nucleotides match TRBD1. CDR3 length: 15 residues. The junction had 6 bases not matched to a gene; V was cut back by 4 bases and J by 5 bases. The V gene's germline CDR1 is MNHEY and CDR2 SMNVEV (reference sequence). The CDR3 loop reads CASSSIQGANEKLFF. The CDR3 DNA reads as TGTGCCAGCAGTTCCATTCAGGGGGCGAATGAAAAACTGTTTTTT.

This chain uses TRBV4-2 with TRBJ1-2; no clear D gene. There are 14 residues in the CDR3. Germline CDR1 and CDR2: LGHNA and YNFKEQ. The V end was cut by 0 bases, the J end by 8 bases, with 13 bases between. Written as DNA, the CDR3 is TGTGCCAGCAGCCAAGAAGTGGGAGGGCTCGGCTACACCTTC. This codes for CASSQEVGGLGYTF.

The V and J genes are TRBV4-2 and TRBJ1-5, with 7 bases that match TRBD1. The CDR3 totals 17 residues. Trimming at V came to 1 base and at J to 7 bases, leaving 13 bases not matched to a gene. Germline loops: CDR1 LGHNA, CDR2 YNFKEQ. CDR3 in amino acids: CASSQASTSGGRQPQHF. DNA for the CDR3: TGTGCCAGCAGCCAAGCCTCGACTTCAGGGGGGAGGCAGCCCCAGCATTTT.

The chain combines TRBV5-8 with TRBJ1-1, with D possibly matching TRBD1 (6 bases). Trimming pared 4 bases from V and 5 bases from J, leaving 33 bases between. This CDR3 contains 20 residues. Per germline, CDR1 SGHTS and CDR2 YDEGEE. The CDR3 coding sequence is TGTGCCAGCAGCGCGGGATACGCTTCCGGGGGGCGTCGGGTGGGTACTGAAGCTTTCTTT. This sequence encodes CASSAGYASGGRRVGTEAFF.

The gene calls are TRBV5-8 and TRBJ1-4; D possibly corresponds to TRBD1 (6 bases). The CDR3 has 12 amino acids. Germline values: CDR1 SGHTS, CDR2 YDEGEE. With 3 bases removed from V and 10 bases from J, the gap between germline ends came to 10 bases. CDR3: CASSWGQTKLFF. CDR3 nucleotides: TGTGCCAGCAGCTGGGGGCAAACAAAACTGTTTTTT.

The V and J genes are TRBV28 and TRBJ1-2, with 8 bases matching TRBD1. This CDR3 is 16 amino acids long. With V trimmed by 5 bases and J by 4 bases, 12 bases remained unmatched. The germline gives CDR1 MDHEN, CDR2 SYDVKM. The CDR3 reads CASSVAGTGLFYGYTF. CDR3 bases: TGTGCCAGCAGTGTGGCGGGGACAGGCCTATTCTATGGCTACACCTTC.

The chain carries TRBV3-1 (or the pseudogene TRBV3-2) and TRBJ2-3; 7 bases are shared with TRBD1. Germline V gene lookup returns CDR1 LGHDT and CDR2 YNNKEL (reference sequence). The CDR3 has 16 amino acids. With V trimmed by 4 bases and J by 5 bases, 12 bases remained unmatched. CDR3 in amino acids: CASSPRGNRGRDTQYF. As DNA, the CDR3 is TGTGCCAGCAGCCCTAGGGGGAACAGGGGAAGAGATACGCAGTATTTT.

This clone appeared once. V is TRBV19 and J is TRBJ1-1; TRBD1 aligns across 8 bases. V shed 2 bases, J shed 5 bases, and the junction held 7 bases outside the gene matches. The germline CDR1 and CDR2 sequences are LNHDA and SQIVND (reference sequence). This CDR3 has 15 residues. The CDR3 protein is CASSIRGTGITEAFF. The CDR3 coding sequence is TGTGCCAGTAGTATACGGGGGACAGGAATAACTGAAGCTTTCTTT.

This chain links TRBV3-1 (or the pseudogene TRBV3-2) with TRBJ2-7; the D is unclear. Trimming removed 1 base at V and 1 base at J, with 11 bases between. Looked up from germline, CDR1 is LGHDT and CDR2 is YNNKEL (reference sequence). CDR3 size: 15 residues. The chain's CDR3 is CASSQVFQNSYEQYF. As DNA, the CDR3 is TGTGCCAGCAGCCAAGTATTCCAGAATTCCTACGAGCAGTACTTC.

The CDR3 region has the DNA TGTGCCAGCAGCGTAGCTGGACAGGGCGGGGAAAAACTGTTTTTT. Translation gives CASSVAGQGGEKLFF. The chain has TRBV9 and TRBJ1-4, with TRBD1 matching 8 bases. The CDR3 has 15 amino acids. V dropped 0 bases and J dropped 8; count of bases not matched to a gene: 6. The germline V gene has CDR1 SGDLS and CDR2 YYNGEE.

This chain uses TRBV5-4 with TRBJ2-6; possible D gene TRBD2, 6 bases. Trimming left V 3 bases short and J 3 bases short, with 19 bases between. There are 18 residues in the CDR3. Germline V gene data show CDR1 as SGHNT and CDR2 as YYREEE (reference sequence). The CDR3 spells CASSSGGTAGFGANVLTF. CDR3 DNA: TGTGCCAGCAGCTCCGGTGGGACCGCGGGGTTTGGGGCCAACGTCCTGACTTTC. Full variable domain (rest looked up from reference TRBV5-4 and TRBJ2-6): ETGVTQSPTHLIKTRGQQVTLRCSSQSGHNTVSWYQQALGQGPQFIFQYYREEENGRGNFPPRFSGLQFPNYSSELNVNALELDDSALYLCASSSGGTAGFGANVLTFGAGSRLTVL.

The chain carries TRBV7-9 and TRBJ2-3; D is unresolved. CDR3 length equals 13 residues. V was trimmed by 5 bases and J by 2 bases, leaving 8 bases between them. Germline values: CDR1 SEHNR, CDR2 FQNEAQ (reference sequence). The CDR3 region has the DNA TGTGCCAGCAGCCCTTACACCACAGATACGCAGTATTTT. It codes for CASSPYTTDTQYF.

This rearrangement joins TRBV6-6 to TRBJ2-7; 10 positions agree with TRBD2. The V gene end was trimmed by 3 bases and the J gene end by 7 bases; junction bases not matched to a gene: 6. The germline gives CDR1 MNHNY, CDR2 SVGAGI (reference sequence). CDR3 length: 14 residues. CDR3: CASSYGAGGGEQYF. In nucleotides, the CDR3 is TGTGCCAGCAGTTATGGAGCGGGAGGGGGGGAGCAGTACTTC.

The chain links TRBV9 to TRBJ2-7, with 14 positions matching TRBD2. CDR3 length equals 15 residues. Germline CDR1 SGDLS, CDR2 YYNGEE. J lost 3 bases, V lost 2 bases, and 1 base had no gene match. The DNA of the CDR3 is TGTGCCAGCAGCGTCGGGACTAGCGGGAGCTACGAGCAGTACTTC. Translation: CASSVGTSGSYEQYF. The variable domain in full, with the rest retrieved from reference TRBV9 and TRBJ2-7, is DSGVTQTPKHLITATGQRVTLRCSPRSGDLSVYWYQQSLDQGLQFLIQYYNGEERAKGNILERFSAQQFPDLHSELNLSSLELGDSALYFCASSVGTSGSYEQYFGPGTRLTVT.